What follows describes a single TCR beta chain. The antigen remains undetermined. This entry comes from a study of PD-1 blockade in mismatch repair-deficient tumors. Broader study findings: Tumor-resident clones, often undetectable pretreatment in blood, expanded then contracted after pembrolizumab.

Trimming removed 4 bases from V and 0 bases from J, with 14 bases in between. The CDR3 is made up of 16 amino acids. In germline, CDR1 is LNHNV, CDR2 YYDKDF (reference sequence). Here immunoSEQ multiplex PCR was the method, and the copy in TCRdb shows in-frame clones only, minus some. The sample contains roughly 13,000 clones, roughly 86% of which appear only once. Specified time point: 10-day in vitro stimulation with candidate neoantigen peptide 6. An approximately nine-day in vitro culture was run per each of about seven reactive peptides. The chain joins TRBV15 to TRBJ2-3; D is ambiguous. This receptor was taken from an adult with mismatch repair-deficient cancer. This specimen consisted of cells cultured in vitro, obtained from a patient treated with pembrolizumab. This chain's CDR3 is CATSKRTGASTDTQYF. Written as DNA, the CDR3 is TGTGCCACCAGCAAGAGGACCGGCGCTAGCACAGATACGCAGTATTTT. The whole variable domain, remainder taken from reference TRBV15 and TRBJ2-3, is DAMVIQNPRYQVTQFGKPVTLSCSQTLNHNVMYWYQQKSSQAPKLLFHYYDKDFNNEADTPDNFQSRRPNTSFCFLDIRSPGLGDTAMYLCATSKRTGASTDTQYFGPGTRLTVL.